This record looks at one TCR beta chain sequence and its context. Its antigen is currently not known. Base qualities are not recorded, but no much larger clone differs from it by a single base. The immunoSEQ Assay was the method used to sequence TCRbeta CDR3 regions. After extraction, genomic DNA underwent amplification by bias-controlled multiplex PCR, followed by high-throughput sequencing. The study's own analysis went as follows. To quantify the absolute abundance of every unique TCRbeta CDR3 region, sequences were collapsed and filtered. T cell fraction was estimated by normalization of TCRbeta template counts to usable DNA, with usable DNA being measured through amplification of reference genes present in all nucleated cells. Repertoire TCRs were annotated as SARS-CoV-2-specific by exact matching of V gene, CDR3 amino acid sequence and J gene to a known reactive TCR set. MIRA supplied the reference SARS-CoV-2 TCR set, which was filtered for enrichment in COVID-19-positive ImmuneCODE repertoires so that public or cross-reactive TCRs were removed. Drawing on the MIRA antigens, annotated TCRs were analysed further at the level of specific ORF or position within ORF. Breadth was defined as annotated unique rearrangements over total unique productive rearrangements; depth was the summed frequency of those rearrangements. Two-sided Wilcoxon rank-sum tests were applied when comparing TCR breadth between groups. The table comes from immuneACCESS by way of TCRdb, which keeps in-frame sequences with V and J called. Part of the clones is missing from these tables; in studies checked, under half for an unresolved V gene and the rest for unknown reasons. V, J and clone size reflect that table, while D and trimming were determined from the DNA. This sample has about half a million clones in its table, and 80% to 90% of those were observed once. The top ten clonotypes cover about 1.5% of the sample.

The source of the sample is a study of Ad26.COV2.S vaccination and SARS-CoV-2 variants (dated by TCRdb to about 2021). For the study in its entirety: Vaccine-arm donors were drawn from COV1001, a multicentre, randomized, double-blind, placebo-controlled phase I-IIa trial of Ad26.COV2.S in healthy adults. Ad26.COV2.S was administered intramuscularly at 5 x 10^10 or 1 x 10^11 viral particles, either as a single shot or as two shots given 56 days apart. Sequencing of the TCRbeta repertoire served to evaluate the specificity and breadth of SARS-CoV-2-reactive T cell receptors following Ad26.COV2.S vaccination. A total of some 30 samples were included in the TCR-sequenced set, comprising 19 Ad26.COV2.S vaccine recipients, 5 placebo recipients and 8 SARS-CoV-2 convalescent individuals. Participants in the trial were split at random into five groups of five each, receiving low-dose or high-dose Ad26.COV2.S once or twice, or else placebo on both occasions. Investigators did not know the trial group allocation while performing experiments and assessing outcomes. Study-wide conclusions, independent of this receptor: Substantial breadth of spike-specific CD8+ and CD4+ T cell responses was reported after vaccination. According to the authors, total T cell responses may have been underestimated by the TCR breadth and depth analyses. The study was not powered to compare responses between vaccine doses or regimens. Non-spike TCR breadth was comparable between vaccine and placebo recipients, consistent with the vaccine containing only spike. Compared with placebo recipients, Ad26.COV2.S recipients showed higher spike-specific TCR breadth (P = 0.0014).

The treatment or condition tag for this specimen amounts to: about 20 received Ad26.COV2.S at low or high dose, single or two shots; 5 received placebo; per-sample allocation not given. Repertoires of vaccine and placebo recipients were sequenced from samples collected on day 63 after the first injection. Cohort 1b enrolled fewer than 30 adults aged 18-55 years at a single site in Boston, USA, between 29 July and 7 August 2020. As a vaccine, Ad26.COV2.S was a replication-incompetent adenovirus type 26 vector that expressed a prefusion-stabilized SARS-CoV-2 spike protein derived from the original Wuhan strain. CDR1 and CDR2, looked up from the germline V gene, are SQVTM and ANQGSEA. The V end gives up 4 bases and the J end 8 bases, leaving 3 bases in the junction not matched to a gene. From the cysteine through the phenylalanine, the CDR3 covers 11 amino acids. Only the CDR3 portion is preserved as DNA: 33 bases, with reading frame beginning at the first base.

The sequence came from a person aged 18-65 years who received the Ad26.COV2.S COVID-19 vaccine or a placebo. Sequencing used peripheral blood, obtained in a trial of Ad26.COV2.S vaccine versus placebo. The sequence is built from TRBV29-1 and TRBJ1-2; the central 8 bases match TRBD1. CDR3 sequence: CSVGQGSGYTF. The sequenced DNA: TGCAGCGTTGGACAGGGGAGCGGCTACACCTTC.